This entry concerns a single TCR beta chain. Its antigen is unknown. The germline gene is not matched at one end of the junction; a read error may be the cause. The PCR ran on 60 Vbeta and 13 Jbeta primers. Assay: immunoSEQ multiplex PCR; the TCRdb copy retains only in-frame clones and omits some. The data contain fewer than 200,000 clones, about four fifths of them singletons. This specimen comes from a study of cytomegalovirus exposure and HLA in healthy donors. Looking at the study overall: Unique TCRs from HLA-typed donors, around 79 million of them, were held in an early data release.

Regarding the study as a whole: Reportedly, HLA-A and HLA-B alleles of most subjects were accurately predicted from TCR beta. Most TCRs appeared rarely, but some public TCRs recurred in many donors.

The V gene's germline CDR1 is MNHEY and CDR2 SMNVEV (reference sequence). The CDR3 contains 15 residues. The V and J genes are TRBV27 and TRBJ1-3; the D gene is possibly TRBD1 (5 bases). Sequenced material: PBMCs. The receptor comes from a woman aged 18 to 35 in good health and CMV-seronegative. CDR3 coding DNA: TGTGCCAGCAGTTTTGGCCCTGGGGCTGGGAACACCATATATTTT. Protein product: CASSFGPGAGNTIYF.